This TCR beta chain emerged from a study of early T cells in non-severe SARS-CoV-2 infection. Across the study: RNA in bulk from unsorted whole blood was sequenced, and chains were unpaired.

TCRdb recomputed calls from the 5' RACE reads with MiXCR, one row per CDR3 protein. The sample records tens of thousands of distinct CDR3 sequences, roughly a tenth being singletons. Sequences were obtained from whole blood. This TCR was recovered from an adult who was a healthcare worker with PCR-confirmed SARS-CoV-2 infection or an uninfected control (not recorded which).

In DNA, the CDR3 is TGTGCCAGCAGTTACTACATCAGGGGGCGAACCGGGGAGCTGTTTTTT. Translation: CASSYYIRGRTGELFF. The J gene is TRBJ2-2, the V gene TRBV28; 8 bases align to TRBD1. V shed 4 bases, J shed 5 bases, and the junction held 9 bases outside the gene matches. The CDR3 runs 16 residues. Germline-derived CDR1 and CDR2 are MDHEN and SYDVKM.